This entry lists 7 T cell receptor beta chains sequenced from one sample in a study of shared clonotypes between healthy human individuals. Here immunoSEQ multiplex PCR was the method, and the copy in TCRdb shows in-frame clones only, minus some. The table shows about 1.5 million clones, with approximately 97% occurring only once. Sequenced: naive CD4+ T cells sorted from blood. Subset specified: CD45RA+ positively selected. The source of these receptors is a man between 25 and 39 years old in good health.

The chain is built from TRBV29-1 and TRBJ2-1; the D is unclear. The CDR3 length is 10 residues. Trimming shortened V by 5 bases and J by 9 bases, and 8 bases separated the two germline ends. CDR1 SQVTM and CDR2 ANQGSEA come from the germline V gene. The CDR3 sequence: CSVFLGEQFF. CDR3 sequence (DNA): TGCAGCGTTTTTCTGGGTGAGCAGTTCTTC.

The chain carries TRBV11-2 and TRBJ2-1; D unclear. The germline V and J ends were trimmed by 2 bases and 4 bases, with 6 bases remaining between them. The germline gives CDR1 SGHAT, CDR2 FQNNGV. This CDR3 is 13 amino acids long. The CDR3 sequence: CASSLSVYNEQFF. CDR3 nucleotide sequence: TGTGCCAGCAGCTTATCCGTATACAATGAGCAGTTCTTC.

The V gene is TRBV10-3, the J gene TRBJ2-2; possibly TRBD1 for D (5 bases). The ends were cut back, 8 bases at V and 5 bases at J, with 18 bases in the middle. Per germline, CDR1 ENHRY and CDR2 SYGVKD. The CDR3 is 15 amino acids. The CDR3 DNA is TGTGCCATCGGATCGAGTGCAGGGTCTACCGGGGAGCTGTTTTTT. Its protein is CAIGSSAGSTGELFF.

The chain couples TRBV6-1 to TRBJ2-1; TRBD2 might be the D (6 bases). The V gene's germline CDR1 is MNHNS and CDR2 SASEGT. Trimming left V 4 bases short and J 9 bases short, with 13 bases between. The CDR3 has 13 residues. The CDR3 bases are TGTGCCAGCAGTGCTAATCTCGGGGGTGAGCAGTTCTTC. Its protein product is CASSANLGGEQFF.

The CDR3 loop is CASSAYRGEQYF. For the CDR3, the DNA is TGTGCCAGCAGCGCCTACAGGGGCGAGCAGTACTTC. The J gene is TRBJ2-7, the V gene TRBV5-6; 7 nucleotides match TRBD1. CDR1 is SGHDT and CDR2 is YYEEEE in the germline V gene. This CDR3 region has 12 residues. J lost 6 bases, V lost 4 bases, and 4 bases had no gene match.

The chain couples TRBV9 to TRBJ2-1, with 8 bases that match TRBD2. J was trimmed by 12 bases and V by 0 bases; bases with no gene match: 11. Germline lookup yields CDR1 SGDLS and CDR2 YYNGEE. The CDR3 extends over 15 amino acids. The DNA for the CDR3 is TGTGCCAGCAGCGTAGTGGGGTTAGCGGGGTCACTGCAGTTCTTC. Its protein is CASSVVGLAGSLQFF.

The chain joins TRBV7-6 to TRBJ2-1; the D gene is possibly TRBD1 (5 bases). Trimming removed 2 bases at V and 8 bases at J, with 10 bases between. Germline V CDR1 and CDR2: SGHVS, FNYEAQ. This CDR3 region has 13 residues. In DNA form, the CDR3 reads TGTGCCAGCAGCTTAACAGGTCGCGATGAGCAGTTCTTC. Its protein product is CASSLTGRDEQFF.